This T cell receptor (beta chain) was documented in a study of cytomegalovirus exposure and HLA in healthy donors. As for the study in general: Out of a few hundred genotyped donors, about 80% belonged to the Caucasian-associated ancestry cluster.

Overall study findings and caveats: Both high specificity and high sensitivity reportedly marked the classifier's diagnosis of cytomegalovirus status.

Regarding donors, all were healthy bone marrow donors. Primers for the PCR totalled 60 Vbeta and 13 Jbeta. Clones were read by immunoSEQ multiplex PCR, and TCRdb kept only the in-frame ones, dropping some. The table has a few hundred thousand clones, under 85% seen once; the top ten hold about 10%. In this sample, this clone turned up a few times. Its antigen is not known. V was cut by 5 bases and J by 3 bases, with 10 bases left in between. Germline V gene data show CDR1 as GTSNPN and CDR2 as SVGIG (reference sequence). CDR3 length: 12 amino acids. The sample consisted of PBMCs. The genes are TRBV30 and TRBJ1-1; possible D gene TRBD1, 6 bases. The sequence was collected from a woman in her 50s in good health and CMV-seropositive. The CDR3 protein is CAWEQGYTEAFF. CDR3 nucleotides: TGTGCCTGGGAACAGGGTTACACTGAAGCTTTCTTT. The full variable domain, rest sourced from reference TRBV30 and TRBJ1-1, is SQTIHQWPATLVQPVGSPLSLECTVEGTSNPNLYWYRQAAGRGLQLLFYSVGIGQISSEVPQNLSASRPQDRQFILSSKKLLLSDSGFYLCAWEQGYTEAFFGQGTRLTVV.